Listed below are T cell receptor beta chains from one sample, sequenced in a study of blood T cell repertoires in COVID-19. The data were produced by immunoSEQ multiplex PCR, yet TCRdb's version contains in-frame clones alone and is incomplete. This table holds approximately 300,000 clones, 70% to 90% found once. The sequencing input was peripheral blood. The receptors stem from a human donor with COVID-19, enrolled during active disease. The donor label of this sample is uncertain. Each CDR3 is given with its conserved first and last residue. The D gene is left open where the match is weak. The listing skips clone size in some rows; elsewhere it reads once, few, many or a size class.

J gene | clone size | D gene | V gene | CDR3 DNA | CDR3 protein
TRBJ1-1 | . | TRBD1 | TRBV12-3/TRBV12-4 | TGTGCCAGCAGTTTACGACAGGGCGCTGAAGCTTTCTTT | CASSLRQGAEAFF
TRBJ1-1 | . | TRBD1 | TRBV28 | TGTGCCAGCAGTTCCGGAGGGGGCCCGGACACTGAAGCTTTCTTT | CASSSGGGPDTEAFF
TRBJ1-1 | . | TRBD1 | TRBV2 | TGTGCCAGCCAGAGACAGGGATTTCAAACTGAAGCTTTCTTT | CASQRQGFQTEAFF
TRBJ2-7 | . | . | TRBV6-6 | TGTGCCAGCATCGAGGCTCAACGCGGTTCCTACGAGCAGTACTTC | CASIEAQRGSYEQYF
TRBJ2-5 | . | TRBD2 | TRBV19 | TGTGCCAGTACTAGGAGGGTAGCGGGAGGTGAAGGAGAGACCCAGTACTTC | CASTRRVAGGEGETQYF
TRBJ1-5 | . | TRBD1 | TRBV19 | TGTGCCAGTAGTATAGACCGGACAGGGGGCAATCAGCCCCAGCATTTT | CASSIDRTGGNQPQHF
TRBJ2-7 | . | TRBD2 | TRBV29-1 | TGCAGCCTTTGGGGGAGGGACGACTTCGAGCAGTACTTC | CSLWGRDDFEQYF
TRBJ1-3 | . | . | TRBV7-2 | TGTGCCAGCAGCTTAGTCTTCAGCTCTGGAAACACCATATATTTT | CASSLVFSSGNTIYF
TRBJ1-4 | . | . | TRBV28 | TGTGCCAGCAGTTTACCTGCAACTAATGAAAAACTGTTTTTT | CASSLPATNEKLFF
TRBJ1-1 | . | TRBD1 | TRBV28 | TGTGCCAGCAGTTTTCACTCAGGGGGCACTGAAGCTTTCTTT | CASSFHSGGTEAFF
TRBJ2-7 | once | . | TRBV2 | TGTGCCAGCAAAAAAGGAGGACCTTACGAGCAGTACTTC | CASKKGGPYEQYF
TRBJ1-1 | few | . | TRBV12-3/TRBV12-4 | TGTGCCAGCAGTTCAATGGCGAACACTGAAGCTTTCTTT | CASSSMANTEAFF
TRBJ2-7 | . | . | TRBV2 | TGTGCCAGCAGTGGGCAGGGCCCCCTTTACGAGCAGTACTTC | CASSGQGPLYEQYF
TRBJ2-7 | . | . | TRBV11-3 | TGTGCCAGCAGCTCAGGCTCCTACGAGCAGTACTTC | CASSSGSYEQYF
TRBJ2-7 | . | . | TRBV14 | TGTGCCAGCAGCCACATGACAGGAGTACCCAGCTCCTACGAGCAGTACTTC | CASSHMTGVPSSYEQYF
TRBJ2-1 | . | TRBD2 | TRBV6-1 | TGTGCCAGCAGTGAAGTGAGCGGGAGGAGGGGTGAGCAGTTCTTC | CASSEVSGRRGEQFF
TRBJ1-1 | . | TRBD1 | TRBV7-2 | TGTGCCAGCAGCTTAGACAGGGGGGAGGAAGCTTTCTTT | CASSLDRGEEAFF
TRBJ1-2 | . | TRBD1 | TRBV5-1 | TGCGCCAGCAGCTTGGAAGGGACAGTGGGGTATGGCTACACCTTC | CASSLEGTVGYGYTF
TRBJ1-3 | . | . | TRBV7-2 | TGTGCCAGCAGCTCTAGGGGGACCGGAAACACCATATATTTT | CASSSRGTGNTIYF
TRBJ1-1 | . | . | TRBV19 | TGTGCCAGTAGTAACAGGCCAAACACTGAAGCTTTCTTT | CASSNRPNTEAFF
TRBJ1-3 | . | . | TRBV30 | TGTGCCTGGAGGAAGGTTGGGAGGGGATCTGGAAACACCATATATTTT | CAWRKVGRGSGNTIYF
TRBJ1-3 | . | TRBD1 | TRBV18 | TGTGCCAGCTCACCCGACAGGGCGAACCCTGGAAACACCATATATTTT | CASSPDRANPGNTIYF
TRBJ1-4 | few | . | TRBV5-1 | TGCGCCAGCAGCCTTGATGCCCCAGGGGCTAATGAAAAACTGTTTTTT | CASSLDAPGANEKLFF
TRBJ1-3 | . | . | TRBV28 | TGTGCCAGCAGCCAGGTCCCCTCTGGAAACACCATATATTTT | CASSQVPSGNTIYF
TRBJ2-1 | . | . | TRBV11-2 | TGTGCCAGCAGCTTAGCGTCCAGGAACAATGAGCAGTTCTTC | CASSLASRNNEQFF
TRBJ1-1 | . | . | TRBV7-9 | TGTGCCAGCAGCTTAGCAGGGAGGGGGACTGAAGCTTTCTTT | CASSLAGRGTEAFF
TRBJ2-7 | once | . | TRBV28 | TGTGCCAGCAGCCAGCCGGGGATGGCCTGGGAGCAGTACTTC | CASSQPGMAWEQYF